These 26 T cell receptor beta chains were sequenced from one sample in a study of Ad26.COV2.S vaccination and SARS-CoV-2 variants. This sample's treatment: around 19 received Ad26.COV2.S at low or high dose, single or two shots; 5 received placebo; per-sample allocation not given. Specimens were obtained on day 63 following the first vaccine or placebo injection. Profiled with immunoSEQ multiplex PCR; TCRdb holds only in-frame clones, not every one. This table has 330,000 or so clones, roughly 90% appearing once. Sequencing used peripheral blood, obtained in a trial of Ad26.COV2.S vaccine versus placebo. The receptors were gathered from a person between 18 and 60 years old who received the Ad26.COV2.S COVID-19 vaccine or a placebo.

The chain has TRBV18 and TRBJ1-1; 7 bases are a match to TRBD1. V gave up 3 bases and J gave up 3 bases; unmatched junction bases: 4. Per germline, CDR1 KGHSH and CDR2 LQKENI. This CDR3 has 14 residues. CDR3 residues: CASSPNRGDTEAFF. For the CDR3, the DNA is TGTGCCAGCTCACCTAACAGGGGCGACACTGAAGCTTTCTTT.

The chain is built from TRBV7-3 and TRBJ2-1; the match to TRBD2 covers 10 bases. The germline gives CDR1 SGHTA, CDR2 FQGTGA. This CDR3 has 15 amino acids. V trimming: 5 bases; J trimming: 7 bases; junction bases outside the gene matches: 8. The CDR3 protein is CASSPIAGGGNEQFF. The CDR3 DNA follows: TGTGCCAGCAGCCCAATAGCGGGAGGAGGAAATGAGCAGTTCTTC.

V usage is TRBV11-2 and J usage is TRBJ1-5; 8 positions agree with TRBD1. The trim removed 1 base at V and 4 bases at J, leaving 9 bases unmatched. This CDR3 has 17 residues. The germline V gene encodes CDR1 SGHAT and CDR2 FQNNGV. CDR3 sequence reads: CASSLGKGTGVNQPQHF. In DNA form, the CDR3 reads TGTGCCAGCAGCTTAGGCAAGGGGACAGGTGTTAATCAGCCCCAGCATTTT.

This chain connects TRBV4-3 to TRBJ1-1; the match to TRBD1 covers 7 bases. Germline-derived CDR1 and CDR2 are LGHNA and YSLEER. CDR3 length: 15 residues. With 5 bases clipped from V and 0 bases from J, the junction kept 6 bases outside the gene matches. CDR3 sequence: CASSATGTVNTEAFF. For the CDR3, the DNA is TGCGCCAGCAGCGCGACCGGGACAGTGAACACTGAAGCTTTCTTT.

The chain carries TRBV27 and TRBJ2-2, with D perhaps assigned TRBD1 or TRBD2 (5 bases each). The CDR3 runs 13 residues. Trimming shortened V by 4 bases and J by 6 bases, and 9 bases separated the two germline ends. The germline gives CDR1 MNHEY, CDR2 SMNVEV (reference sequence). In DNA, the CDR3 is TGTGCCAGCAGTTCCTGGGACGCCGGGGAGCTGTTTTTT. This sequence encodes CASSSWDAGELFF.

The chain uses TRBV16 and TRBJ1-3; 7 bases agree with TRBD1. V dropped 4 bases and J dropped 1; count of bases not matched to a gene: 1. The CDR3 covers 14 residues. CDR1 and CDR2 (germline): KGHSY, FQNENV. CDR3 in DNA: TGTGCCAGCAGCCGACAGGGTTCTGGAAACACCATATATTTT. This translates into CASSRQGSGNTIYF.

The V gene is TRBV7-9, the J gene TRBJ2-3; D is unclear. The CDR3 consists of 12 residues. In germline, CDR1 is SEHNR, CDR2 FQNEAQ (reference sequence). V lost 5 bases, J lost 5 bases, and 8 bases lay in between. The CDR3 sequence is CASSPGGDTQYF. The CDR3 DNA is TGTGCCAGCAGCCCTGGTGGAGATACGCAGTATTTT.

V gene TRBV10-2 combines with J gene TRBJ1-1; 8 nucleotides align to TRBD1. Trimming removed 3 bases from V and 4 bases from J; junction bases left unmatched: 1. Germline CDR1 is WSHSY and CDR2 is SAAADI. The CDR3 sequence is 13 residues long. In DNA form, the CDR3 reads TGCGCCAGCAGTGACGGGACAGGCACTGAAGCTTTCTTT. Translation: CASSDGTGTEAFF.

This clone was seen more than once but under ten times. The rearrangement links TRBV5-3 to TRBJ1-4, with a weak D call TRBD1 (5 bases). TRBV5-3 is an ORF; its function is uncertain. Trimming shortened V by 0 bases and J by 4 bases, and 16 bases separated the two germline ends. This CDR3 has 17 residues. Here the CDR3 reads CARSLGGTRVGNEKLFF. As DNA, the CDR3 is TGTGCCAGAAGCTTGGGAGGGACCAGGGTCGGTAATGAAAAACTGTTTTTT.

The rearrangement joins TRBV30 to TRBJ1-2; D is unresolved. The CDR3 runs to 14 residues. Germline CDR1 reads GTSNPN; CDR2 reads SVGIG (reference sequence). Deletions cut 1 base from V and 7 bases from J, with 16 bases between. The CDR3 DNA sequence: TGTGCCTGGAGTGCGACTGGACTCGGAGGTGGCTACACCTTC. Translating it yields CAWSATGLGGGYTF.

The chain joins TRBV4-1 to TRBJ1-2; maybe TRBD1 (5 bases). Trimming removed 1 base at V and 4 bases at J, with 10 bases between. In germline, CDR1 is MGHRA, CDR2 YSYEKL. The length of the CDR3 is 14 residues. CDR3 in DNA: TGCGCCAGCAGCCAAGGGGAGGGGCCCTATGGCTACACCTTC. Residues: CASSQGEGPYGYTF.

A note on this clone: A junction boundary mismatches the germline segment, possibly from a read error. The gene calls are TRBV29-1 and TRBJ2-2, with 7 bases matching TRBD2. Germline loops: CDR1 SQVTM, CDR2 ANQGSEA. This CDR3 comprises 14 residues. The CDR3 sequence: CSAVAGTNSGELFF. The CDR3 nucleotides read TGCAGCGCCGTAGCGGGCACCAACAGCGGGGAGCTGTTTTTT.

The CDR3 is CASSEGGGANEQYF. In nucleotides, the CDR3 is TGTGCCAGCAGCGAGGGCGGGGGGGCGAACGAGCAGTACTTC. The chain recombines TRBV9 with TRBJ2-7; 9 bases align to TRBD2. The CDR3 has 14 amino acids. The ends lost 3 bases at V and 5 bases at J; junction bases unmatched: 6. Germline CDR1 SGDLS, CDR2 YYNGEE. Together with reference TRBV9 and TRBJ2-7, the CDR3 gives the full variable domain: DSGVTQTPKHLITATGQRVTLRCSPRSGDLSVYWYQQSLDQGLQFLIQYYNGEERAKGNILERFSAQQFPDLHSELNLSSLELGDSALYFCASSEGGGANEQYFGPGTRLTVT.

The J gene is TRBJ2-1, the V gene TRBV4-3; weak D call: TRBD2 (5 bases). Germline loops: CDR1 LGHNA, CDR2 YSLEER. CDR3 size: 15 residues. V was shortened by 2 bases and J by 6 bases, with 14 bases between the two germline ends. The CDR3: CASSQPGVSTNEQFF. In DNA form, the CDR3 reads TGCGCCAGCAGCCAACCCGGGGTCAGTACCAATGAGCAGTTCTTC.

The sample holds one count of this clone. The V gene is TRBV7-6, the J gene TRBJ1-6; D unclear. Trimming cost V 4 bases and J 10 bases, with 8 bases left between them. The length of the CDR3 is 12 residues. Germline V gives CDR1 SGHVS, CDR2 FNYEAQ. The CDR3: CASSSPGSPLHF. CDR3 bases: TGTGCCAGCAGCTCCCCGGGGTCACCCCTCCACTTT.

Notes on this clone: This sample also contains other DNA sequences that code for the same CDR3. The rearrangement joins TRBV18 to TRBJ1-5, with 7 positions matching TRBD1. V was clipped by 3 bases and J by 5 bases; unmatched bases: 1. This CDR3 contains 13 residues. CDR1 and CDR2 (germline): KGHSH, LQKENI. The chain's CDR3 is CASSPTGDQPQHF. The CDR3 coding sequence is TGTGCCAGCTCACCTACAGGGGATCAGCCCCAGCATTTT. Filled out from reference TRBV18 and TRBJ1-5, the complete variable domain reads NAGVMQNPRHLVRRRGQEARLRCSPMKGHSHVYWYRQLPEEGLKFMVYLQKENIIDESGMPKERFSAEFPKEGPSILRIQQVVRGDSAAYFCASSPTGDQPQHFGDGTRLSIL.

This clone occurred a few times. The chain carries TRBV18 and TRBJ2-1, with TRBD1 identical over 8 bases. This CDR3 is 15 amino acids long. Per the germline V gene, CDR1 is KGHSH and CDR2 is LQKENI. The V and J ends lost 3 bases and 2 bases, in that order; junction bases with no gene match: 3. The CDR3 here is CASSPGTGAYNEQFF. The CDR3 nucleotides are TGTGCCAGCTCACCGGGGACAGGTGCCTACAATGAGCAGTTCTTC.

The CDR3 DNA follows: TGCAGCGTTGAAGGAGGAAACACTGAAGCTTTCTTT. Amino acid sequence: CSVEGGNTEAFF. The chain uses TRBV29-1 and TRBJ1-1; D gene uncertain. The CDR3 spans 12 residues. Trimming cost V 1 base and J 2 bases, with 5 bases left between them. The V gene's germline CDR1 is SQVTM and CDR2 ANQGSEA.

The rearrangement links TRBV3-1 (or the pseudogene TRBV3-2) to TRBJ1-6; possible D gene TRBD1, 5 bases. Germline values: CDR1 LGHDT, CDR2 YNNKEL (reference sequence). Between the trimmed V and J ends, which lost 2 bases and 5 bases, there was a span of 16 bases. The CDR3 extends over 17 amino acids. CDR3 sequence reads: CASSQKPGVSHNSPLHF. In DNA, the CDR3 is TGTGCCAGCAGCCAAAAACCGGGGGTCTCGCATAATTCACCCCTCCACTTT.

The J gene is TRBJ2-3, the V gene TRBV13; the match to TRBD2 covers 8 bases. The CDR3 has 16 residues. Trimming at V came to 3 bases and at J to 4 bases, leaving 9 bases not matched to a gene. Germline V gene lookup returns CDR1 PRHDT and CDR2 FYEKMQ (reference sequence). The CDR3 DNA follows: TGTGCCAGCAGCTTCTCAATCGGGGGGGCGGCAGATACGCAGTATTTT. Protein sequence: CASSFSIGGAADTQYF.

V and J are TRBV2 and TRBJ2-7; no reliable D call. Deletions cut 3 bases from V and 3 bases from J, with 6 bases between. Germline V gives CDR1 SNHLY, CDR2 FYNNEI. The CDR3 sequence is 12 residues long. The DNA of the CDR3 is TGTGCCAGCAGTGAGGCATTCTACGAGCAGTACTTC. Amino acid sequence: CASSEAFYEQYF.

The rearrangement links TRBV9 to TRBJ1-2, with a weak D call TRBD1 (5 bases). Trimming took 0 bases from V and 8 from J, leaving 23 bases between them. This CDR3 is 17 amino acids long. The V gene's germline CDR1 is SGDLS and CDR2 YYNGEE. The DNA of the CDR3 is TGTGCCAGCAGCGTAGAGAGTGGACACCTCCAAACTATCGGCTACACCTTC. As protein: CASSVESGHLQTIGYTF.

The chain links TRBV2 to TRBJ1-3; TRBD1 might be the D (6 bases). Germline V gene sequence: CDR1 SNHLY, CDR2 FYNNEI. Trimming shortened V by 11 bases and J by 0 bases, and 14 bases separated the two germline ends. The CDR3 totals 14 residues. The CDR3 sequence is CACTGTTSGNTIYF. The CDR3 DNA is TGTGCCTGTACCGGGACAACCTCTGGAAACACCATATATTTT.

Only one count was recorded for this clone. V is TRBV4-3 and J is TRBJ1-1; 9 positions agree with TRBD1. CDR3 length: 15 residues. The V gene's germline CDR1 is LGHNA and CDR2 YSLEER. V was pared by 5 bases and J by 5 bases, with 9 bases of the junction left unmatched. The CDR3 here is CASSSRTGVGTEAFF. The CDR3 nucleotides read TGCGCCAGCAGCTCCCGGACAGGGGTCGGGACTGAAGCTTTCTTT.

The chain employs TRBV5-5 and TRBJ2-3, with D uncertain. From germline, CDR1 is SGHKS and CDR2 YYEKEE (reference sequence). The V end was cut by 2 bases, the J end by 0 bases, with 7 bases between. The CDR3 runs 14 residues. The CDR3 coding sequence is TGTGCCAGCAGCTTACATCCAAGCACAGATACGCAGTATTTT. It is translated as CASSLHPSTDTQYF. Together with reference TRBV5-5 and TRBJ2-3, the CDR3 gives the full variable domain: DAGVTQSPTHLIKTRGQQVTLRCSPISGHKSVSWYQQVLGQGPQFIFQYYEKEERGRGNFPDRFSARQFPNYSSELNVNALLLGDSALYLCASSLHPSTDTQYFGPGTRLTVL.

This chain links TRBV12-5 with TRBJ2-2, with D perhaps matching TRBD2 (6 bases). The germline gives CDR1 LGHNT, CDR2 FRNRAP. Trimming removed 0 bases at V and 5 bases at J, with 16 bases between. This CDR3 contains 17 residues. This chain's CDR3 is CASGLVKITSPTGELFF. The CDR3, as DNA: TGTGCTAGTGGTTTGGTAAAGATTACTAGCCCGACCGGGGAGCTGTTTTTT.